This T cell receptor (beta chain) came from a study of T cells in Graves' hyperthyroidism and ophthalmopathy. Before ophthalmopathy appeared, progressors gave blood at initial hyperthyroidism diagnosis. Amplification of TCR beta CDR3 regions was performed using RNA transcripts as template. HTBI primers drove first-round RT-PCR of the TCR CDR3. Each CDR3 protein gets one entry after TCRdb re-called the multiplex PCR reads with MiXCR. This table has some 300,000 distinct CDR3 sequences, 13% appearing once. This clonotype has ten or more counts. Trimming cost V 3 bases and J 6 bases, with 6 bases left between them. The CDR3 is 11 amino acids. Germline lookup yields CDR1 SEHNR and CDR2 FQNEAQ (reference sequence).

Sequenced material: blood. The chain uses TRBV7-9 and TRBJ2-7; D gene uncertain. The clonotype comes from a woman in her twenties or thirties with Graves' hyperthyroidism that later progressed to Graves' ophthalmopathy. CDR3 sequence reads: CASSFGPEQYF. CDR3 sequence (DNA): TGTGCCAGCAGCTTTGGCCCCGAGCAGTACTTC.